This T cell receptor beta chain was sequenced for a study of blood T cells in healthy people across ages. Primed by a sample-barcoded 5' primer and a J-beta primer mix, a second PCR proceeded for 7 to 11 cycles. Every cDNA molecule carried a tag from a template-switch adaptor bearing 12 random nucleotides. TCRdb re-called the 5' RACE reads with MiXCR, one entry per CDR3 protein. The repertoire includes just under 750,000 distinct CDR3 sequences, about 20% of them detected once, and about 22% sits in the top ten. The study's findings and limits: Roughly linear age-related decline in beta diversity appeared, significant by age roughly 40.

Total RNA extracted from each sample amounted to at least 5.5 micrograms. On this clonotype itself: Its antigen is not known.

Sequencing input: blood. The clonotype comes from a man between 65 and 80 years old in good health.

CDR3 loop: CASSLRGQVYGYTF. CDR3 coding DNA: TGTGCCAGCAGCTTAAGGGGGCAAGTTTATGGCTACACCTTC. The V and J genes are TRBV7-9 and TRBJ1-2; 7 bases line up with TRBD1. J gave up 5 bases and V 2 bases, and 5 bases lay outside the gene matches. Germline CDR1 and CDR2: SEHNR and FQNEAQ (reference sequence). The CDR3 has 14 residues.